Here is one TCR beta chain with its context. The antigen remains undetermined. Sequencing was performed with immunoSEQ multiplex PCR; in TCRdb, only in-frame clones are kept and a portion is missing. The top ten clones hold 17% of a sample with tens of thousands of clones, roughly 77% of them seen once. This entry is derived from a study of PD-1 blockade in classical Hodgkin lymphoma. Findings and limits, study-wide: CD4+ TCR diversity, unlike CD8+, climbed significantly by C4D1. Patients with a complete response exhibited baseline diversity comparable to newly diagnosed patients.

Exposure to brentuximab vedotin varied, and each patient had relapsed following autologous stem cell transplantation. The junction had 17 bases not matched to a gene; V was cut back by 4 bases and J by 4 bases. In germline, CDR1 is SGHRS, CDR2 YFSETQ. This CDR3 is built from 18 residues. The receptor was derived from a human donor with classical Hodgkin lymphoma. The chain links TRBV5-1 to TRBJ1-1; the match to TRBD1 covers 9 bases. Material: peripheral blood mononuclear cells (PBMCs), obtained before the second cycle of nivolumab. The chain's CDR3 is CASSGTMGQGVDSTEAFF. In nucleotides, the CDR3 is TGCGCCAGCAGCGGAACTATGGGACAGGGAGTCGATAGCACTGAAGCTTTCTTT.